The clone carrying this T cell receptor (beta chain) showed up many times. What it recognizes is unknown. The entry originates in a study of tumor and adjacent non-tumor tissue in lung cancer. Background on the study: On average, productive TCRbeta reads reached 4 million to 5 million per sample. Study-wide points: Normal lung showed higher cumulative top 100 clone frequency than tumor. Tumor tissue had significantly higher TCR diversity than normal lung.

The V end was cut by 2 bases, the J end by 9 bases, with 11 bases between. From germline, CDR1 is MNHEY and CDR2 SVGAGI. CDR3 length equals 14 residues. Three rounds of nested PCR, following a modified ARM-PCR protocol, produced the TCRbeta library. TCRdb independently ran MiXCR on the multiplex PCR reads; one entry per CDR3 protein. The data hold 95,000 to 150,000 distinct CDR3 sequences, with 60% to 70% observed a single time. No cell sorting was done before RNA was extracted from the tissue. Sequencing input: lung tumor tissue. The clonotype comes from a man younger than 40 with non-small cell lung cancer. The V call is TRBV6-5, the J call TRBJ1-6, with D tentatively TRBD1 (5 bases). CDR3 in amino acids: CASSYSTGGSPLHF. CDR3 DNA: TGTGCCAGCAGTTACAGCACCGGGGGTTCACCCCTCCACTTT.